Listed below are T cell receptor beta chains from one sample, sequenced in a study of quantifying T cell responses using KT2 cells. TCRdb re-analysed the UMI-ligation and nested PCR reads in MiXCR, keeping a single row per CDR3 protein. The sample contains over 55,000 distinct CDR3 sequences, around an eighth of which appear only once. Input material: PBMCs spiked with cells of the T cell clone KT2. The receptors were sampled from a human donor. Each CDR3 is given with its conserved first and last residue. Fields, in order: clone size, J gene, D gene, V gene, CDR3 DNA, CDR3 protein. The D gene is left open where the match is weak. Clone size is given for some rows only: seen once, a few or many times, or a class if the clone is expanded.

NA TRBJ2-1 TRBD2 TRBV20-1 TGCAGTGCGCGACCGGGACTAGGATACAATGAGCAGTTCTTC CSARPGLGYNEQFF
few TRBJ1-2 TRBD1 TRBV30 TGTGCCTGGAGTCCCGCCGGGACAGCCTATGGCTACACCTTC CAWSPAGTAYGYTF
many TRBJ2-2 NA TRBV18 TGTGCCAGCTCACCTGGGGCCGGGGAGCTGTTTTTT CASSPGAGELFF
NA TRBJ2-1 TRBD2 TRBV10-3 TGTGCCATCACTCCGGGACTAGCGGGAATCTATGAGCAGTTCTTC CAITPGLAGIYEQFF
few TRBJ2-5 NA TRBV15 TGTGCCACCAGCATTGGCAGGGAGAAGACCCAGTACTTC CATSIGREKTQYF
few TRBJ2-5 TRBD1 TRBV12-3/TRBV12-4 TGTGCCAGCAGTTTCGGGGACAGGGACCAAGAGACCCAGTACTTC CASSFGDRDQETQYF
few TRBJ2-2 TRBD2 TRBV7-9 TGTGCCAGCGCAGACCCAACCGTGGCTAGCGGGGGAGGCACCGGGGAGCTGTTTTTT CASADPTVASGGGTGELFF
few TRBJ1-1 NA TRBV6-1 TGTGCCAGCAGTGATGGGTTGATGGGGACTGAAGCTTTCTTT CASSDGLMGTEAFF
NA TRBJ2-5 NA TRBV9 TGTGCCAGCAGCGTAGGCGGGACGGCGCAAGAGACCCAGTACTTC CASSVGGTAQETQYF
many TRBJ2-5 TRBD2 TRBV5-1 TGCGCCAGCAGCTTACCGCCGACTAGCGGGACAGAGACCCAGTACTTC CASSLPPTSGTETQYF